This T cell receptor (beta chain) was captured in a study of cytomegalovirus exposure and HLA in healthy donors. This clone has more than one count but fewer than ten. Its antigen is unidentified. PCR involved 60 Vbeta and 13 Jbeta primers. Only in-frame clones appear in the TCRdb table, and some are missing; sequencing was by immunoSEQ multiplex PCR. In the table there are some 140,000 clones, 79% of which are singletons. The CDR3 extends over 18 amino acids. CDR1 and CDR2 (germline): SEHNR, FQNEAQ (reference sequence). Trimming at V came to 5 bases and at J to 0 bases, leaving 13 bases not matched to a gene. Study results and caveats: Among donors in an Asian-associated ancestry cluster, a later analysis reportedly found fewer N-insertions than the roughly 610-donor mean.

This TCR derives from a man aged 40-49 years in good health and CMV-seropositive. The material sequenced was PBMCs. V and J are TRBV7-9 and TRBJ1-3; 7 bases map to TRBD1. Written as DNA, the CDR3 is TGTGCCAGCAGCCCGTCCGGGACAGACTTTCTCTCTGGAAACACCATATATTTT. Its protein is CASSPSGTDFLSGNTIYF. The complete variable domain, with remaining parts taken from reference TRBV7-9 and TRBJ1-3, reads DTGVSQNPRHKITKRGQNVTFRCDPISEHNRLYWYRQTLGQGPEFLTYFQNEAQLEKSRLLSDRFSAERPKGSFSTLEIQRTEQGDSAMYLCASSPSGTDFLSGNTIYFGEGSWLTVV.